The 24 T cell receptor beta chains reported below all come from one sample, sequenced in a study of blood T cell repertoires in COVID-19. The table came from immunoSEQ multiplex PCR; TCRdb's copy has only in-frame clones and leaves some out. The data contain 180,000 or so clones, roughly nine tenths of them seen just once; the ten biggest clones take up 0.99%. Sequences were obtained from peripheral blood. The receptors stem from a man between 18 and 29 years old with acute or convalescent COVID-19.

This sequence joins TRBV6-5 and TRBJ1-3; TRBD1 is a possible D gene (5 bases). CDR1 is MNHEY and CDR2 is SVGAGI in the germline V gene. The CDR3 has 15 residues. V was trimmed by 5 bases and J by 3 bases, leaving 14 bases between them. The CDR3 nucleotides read TGTGCCAGCAGTCGAGACAGCTTCGATGGAAACACCATATATTTT. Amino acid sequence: CASSRDSFDGNTIYF.

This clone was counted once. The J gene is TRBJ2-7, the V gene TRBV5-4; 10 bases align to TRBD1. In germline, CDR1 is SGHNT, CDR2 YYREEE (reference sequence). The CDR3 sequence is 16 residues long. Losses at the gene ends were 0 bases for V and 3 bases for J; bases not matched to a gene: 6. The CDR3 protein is CASSLGPGTGVYEQYV. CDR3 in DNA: TGTGCCAGCAGCTTGGGGCCCGGGACAGGGGTCTACGAGCAGTACGTC.

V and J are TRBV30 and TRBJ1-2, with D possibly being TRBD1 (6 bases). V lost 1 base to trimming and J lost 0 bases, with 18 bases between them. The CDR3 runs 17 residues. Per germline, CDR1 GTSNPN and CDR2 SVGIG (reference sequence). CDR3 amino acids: CAWSALAQGLANYGYTF. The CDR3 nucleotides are TGTGCCTGGAGTGCCTTAGCCCAGGGGCTTGCTAACTATGGCTACACCTTC.

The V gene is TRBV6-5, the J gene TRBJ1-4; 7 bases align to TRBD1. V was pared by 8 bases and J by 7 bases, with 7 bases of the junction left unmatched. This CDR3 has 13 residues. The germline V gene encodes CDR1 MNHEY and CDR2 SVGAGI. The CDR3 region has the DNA TGTGCCAGCGAGCGGCAGGGGGGTGAAAAACTGTTTTTT. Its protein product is CASERQGGEKLFF.

DNA of the CDR3: TGTGCCTGGGCTACGAGCTCCTATAATTCACCCCTCCACTTT. Its translation is CAWATSSYNSPLHF. The chain is built from TRBV30 and TRBJ1-6, with no clear D. Germline CDR1 is GTSNPN and CDR2 is SVGIG (reference sequence). This CDR3 spans 14 amino acids. The V and J ends lost 5 bases and 0 bases respectively, with 8 bases between them.

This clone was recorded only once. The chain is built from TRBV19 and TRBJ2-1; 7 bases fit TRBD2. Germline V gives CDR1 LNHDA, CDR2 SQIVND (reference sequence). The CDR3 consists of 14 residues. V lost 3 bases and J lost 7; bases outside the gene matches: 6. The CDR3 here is CASSIVGLVNEQFF. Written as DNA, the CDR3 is TGTGCCAGTAGTATTGTCGGACTAGTGAATGAGCAGTTCTTC.

CDR3 sequence: CASSLEATTSTDTQYF. In DNA form, the CDR3 reads TGCGCCAGCAGCTTGGAGGCGACTACGAGCACAGATACGCAGTATTTT. The chain joins TRBV5-1 to TRBJ2-3, with a possible D match to TRBD2 (5 bases). Germline CDR1 reads SGHRS; CDR2 reads YFSETQ. V shed 0 bases and J shed 0 bases, with 11 bases lying between them. The CDR3 is 16 amino acids.

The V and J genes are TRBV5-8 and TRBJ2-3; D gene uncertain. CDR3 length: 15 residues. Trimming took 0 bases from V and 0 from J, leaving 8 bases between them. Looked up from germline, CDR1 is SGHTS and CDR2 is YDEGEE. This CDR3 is CASSLVQTSTDTQYF. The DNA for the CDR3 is TGTGCCAGCAGCTTGGTGCAGACTAGCACAGATACGCAGTATTTT.

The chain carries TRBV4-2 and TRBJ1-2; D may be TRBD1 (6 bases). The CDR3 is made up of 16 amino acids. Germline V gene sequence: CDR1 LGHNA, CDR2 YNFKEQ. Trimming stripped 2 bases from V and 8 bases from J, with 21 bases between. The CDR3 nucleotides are TGTGCCAGCAGCCAACCTTCCGTAGACAGGCGAGAAGGCTACACCTTC. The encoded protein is CASSQPSVDRREGYTF.

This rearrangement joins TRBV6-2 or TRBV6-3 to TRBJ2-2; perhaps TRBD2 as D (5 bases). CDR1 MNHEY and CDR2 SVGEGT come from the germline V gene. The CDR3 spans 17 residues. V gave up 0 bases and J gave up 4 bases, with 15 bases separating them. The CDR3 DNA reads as TGTGCCAGCAGTTACTCGAGGACCGGCGAGGGCACCGGGGAGCTGTTTTTT. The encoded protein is CASSYSRTGEGTGELFF.

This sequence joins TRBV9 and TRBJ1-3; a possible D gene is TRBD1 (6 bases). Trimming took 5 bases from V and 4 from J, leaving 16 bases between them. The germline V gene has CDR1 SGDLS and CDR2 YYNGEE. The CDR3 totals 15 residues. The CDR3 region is CASSRQGSWGNTIYF. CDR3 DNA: TGTGCCAGCAGTCGTCAGGGGAGTTGGGGAAACACCATATATTTT.

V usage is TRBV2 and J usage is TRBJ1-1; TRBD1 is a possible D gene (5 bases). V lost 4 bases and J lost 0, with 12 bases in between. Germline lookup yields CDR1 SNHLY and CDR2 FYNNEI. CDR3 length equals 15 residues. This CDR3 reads CASSGGEHMNTEAFF. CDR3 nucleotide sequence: TGTGCCAGCAGTGGGGGCGAACACATGAACACTGAAGCTTTCTTT.

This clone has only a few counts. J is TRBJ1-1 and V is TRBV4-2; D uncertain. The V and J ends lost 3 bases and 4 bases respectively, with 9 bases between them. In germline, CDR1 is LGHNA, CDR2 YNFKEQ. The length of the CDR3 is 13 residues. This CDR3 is CASSQTSGTEAFF. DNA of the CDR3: TGTGCCAGCAGCCAGACCTCAGGCACTGAAGCTTTCTTT.

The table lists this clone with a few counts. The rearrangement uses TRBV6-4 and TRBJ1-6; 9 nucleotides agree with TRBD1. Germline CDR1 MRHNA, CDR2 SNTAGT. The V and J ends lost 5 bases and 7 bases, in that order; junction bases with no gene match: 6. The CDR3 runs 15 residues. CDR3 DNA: TGTGCCAGCAGTAGCACAGGGGGCACAAATTCACCCCTCCACTTT. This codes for CASSSTGGTNSPLHF.

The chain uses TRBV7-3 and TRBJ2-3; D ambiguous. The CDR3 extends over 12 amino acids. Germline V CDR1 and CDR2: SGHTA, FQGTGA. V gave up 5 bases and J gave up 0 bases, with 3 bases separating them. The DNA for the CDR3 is TGTGCCAGCAGCCCTAGCACAGATACGCAGTATTTT. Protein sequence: CASSPSTDTQYF.

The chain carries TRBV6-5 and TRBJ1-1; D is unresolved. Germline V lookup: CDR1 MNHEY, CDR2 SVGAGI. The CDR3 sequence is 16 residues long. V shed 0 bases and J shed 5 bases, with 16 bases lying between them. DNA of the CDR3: TGTGCCAGCAGTTACTCCGCATATGAAGGAGGGACTGAAGCTTTCTTT. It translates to CASSYSAYEGGTEAFF.

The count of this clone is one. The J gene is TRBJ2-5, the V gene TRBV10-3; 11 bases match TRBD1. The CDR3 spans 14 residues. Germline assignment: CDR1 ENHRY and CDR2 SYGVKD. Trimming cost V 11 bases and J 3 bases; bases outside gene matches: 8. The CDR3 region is CAVSKGQGEETQYF. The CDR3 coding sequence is TGTGCCGTATCCAAGGGACAGGGGGAAGAGACCCAGTACTTC.

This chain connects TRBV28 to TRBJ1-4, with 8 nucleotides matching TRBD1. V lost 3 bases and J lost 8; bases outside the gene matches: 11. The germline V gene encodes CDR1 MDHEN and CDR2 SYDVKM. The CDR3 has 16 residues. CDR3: CASSLPQGVGREKLFF. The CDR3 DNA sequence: TGTGCCAGCAGTTTGCCACAGGGGGTCGGCAGGGAAAAACTGTTTTTT.

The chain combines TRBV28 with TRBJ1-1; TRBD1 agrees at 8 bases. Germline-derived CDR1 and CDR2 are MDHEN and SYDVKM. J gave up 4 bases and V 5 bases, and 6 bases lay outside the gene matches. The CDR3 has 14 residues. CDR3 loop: CASSRTGWPTEAFF. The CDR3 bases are TGTGCCAGCAGTAGGACAGGGTGGCCCACTGAAGCTTTCTTT. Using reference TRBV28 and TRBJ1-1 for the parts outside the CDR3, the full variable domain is DVKVTQSSRYLVKRTGEKVFLECVQDMDHENMFWYRQDPGLGLRLIYFSYDVKMKEKGDIPEGYSVSREKKERFSLILESASTNQTSMYLCASSRTGWPTEAFFGQGTRLTVV.

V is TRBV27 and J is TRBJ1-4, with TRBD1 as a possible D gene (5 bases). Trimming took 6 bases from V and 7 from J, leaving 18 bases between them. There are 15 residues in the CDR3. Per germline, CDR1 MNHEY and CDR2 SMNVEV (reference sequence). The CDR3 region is CASRSTGGWGEKLFF. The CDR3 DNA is TGTGCCAGCAGATCTACGGGGGGGTGGGGTGAAAAACTGTTTTTT.

DNA of the CDR3: TGTGCCAGCAGCATCCAGGGAAGGGACACCATATATTTT. This codes for CASSIQGRDTIYF. The chain is built from TRBV7-9 and TRBJ1-3, with a possible D match to TRBD1 (5 bases). The CDR3 covers 13 residues. The germline CDR1 and CDR2 sequences are SEHNR and FQNEAQ (reference sequence). V lost 5 bases to trimming and J lost 8 bases, with 13 bases between them.

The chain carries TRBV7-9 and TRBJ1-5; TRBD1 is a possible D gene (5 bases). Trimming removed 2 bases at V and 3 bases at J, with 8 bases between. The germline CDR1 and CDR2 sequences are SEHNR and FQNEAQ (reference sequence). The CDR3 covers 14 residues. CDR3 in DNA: TGTGCCAGCAGCTTAATGGGGCCCAATCAGCCCCAGCATTTT. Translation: CASSLMGPNQPQHF.

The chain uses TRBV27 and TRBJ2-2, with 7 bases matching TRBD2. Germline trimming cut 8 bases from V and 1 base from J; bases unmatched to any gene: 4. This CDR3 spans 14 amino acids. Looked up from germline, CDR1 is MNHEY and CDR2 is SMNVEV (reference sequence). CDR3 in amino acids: CASSGRENTGELFF. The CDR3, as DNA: TGTGCCAGCTCGGGGAGGGAGAACACCGGGGAGCTGTTTTTT.

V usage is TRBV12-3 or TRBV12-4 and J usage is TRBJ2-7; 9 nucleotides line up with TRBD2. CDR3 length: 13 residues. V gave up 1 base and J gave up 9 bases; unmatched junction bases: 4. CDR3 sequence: CASSLGAGGPQYF. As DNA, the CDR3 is TGTGCCAGCAGTTTAGGAGCGGGGGGCCCGCAGTACTTC.